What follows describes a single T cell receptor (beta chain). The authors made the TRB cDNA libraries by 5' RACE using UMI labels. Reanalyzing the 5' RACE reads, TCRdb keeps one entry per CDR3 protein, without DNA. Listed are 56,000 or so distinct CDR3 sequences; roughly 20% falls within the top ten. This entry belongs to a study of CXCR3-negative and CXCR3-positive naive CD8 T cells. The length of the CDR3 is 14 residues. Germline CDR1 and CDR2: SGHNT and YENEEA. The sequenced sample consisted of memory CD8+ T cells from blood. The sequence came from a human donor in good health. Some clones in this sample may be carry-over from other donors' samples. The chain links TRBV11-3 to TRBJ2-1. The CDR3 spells CASSLDENTNEQFF.